The 4 T cell receptor beta chains listed next were all sequenced from one sample in a study of beta chain features in type 1 diabetes. No antigens are known for them. Study-wide results and limits: Type 1 diabetes patients had TCRB CDR3s that were shorter (moderately but significantly so) in all four CD4+ subsets.

Investigators reverse transcribed all isolated RNA, so they sequenced expressed TCRB transcripts. The repertoire was sequenced with immunoSEQ multiplex PCR; TCRdb's copy has only in-frame clones and lacks some. The table has about 370,000 clones, over 8.5% seen once. Sequencing input: central memory CD4+ T cells from blood. These receptors came from a man aged 30 to 45 with type 1 diabetes.

This clone was found a few times. This chain uses TRBV6-5 with TRBJ2-1; TRBD1 or TRBD2 may be the D gene (5 bases each). This CDR3 region has 14 residues. Germline values: CDR1 MNHEY, CDR2 SVGAGI. Trimming took 5 bases from V and 5 from J, leaving 13 bases between them. CDR3 in DNA: TGTGCCAGCAGTGAATTGAGGGGACACAATGAGCAGTTCTTC. It translates to CASSELRGHNEQFF.

The chain employs TRBV5-6 and TRBJ1-1, with 10 bases matching TRBD1. Looked up from germline, CDR1 is SGHDT and CDR2 is YYEEEE. CDR3 size: 16 residues. V gave up 2 bases and J gave up 6 bases; unmatched junction bases: 10. The chain's CDR3 is CASSLGLVGQGAEAFF. The CDR3 DNA follows: TGTGCCAGCAGCTTAGGTCTCGTCGGACAGGGGGCTGAAGCTTTCTTT. The whole variable domain, filled in from reference TRBV5-6 and TRBJ1-1, reads DAGVTQSPTHLIKTRGQQVTLRCSPKSGHDTVSWYQQALGQGPQFIFQYYEEEERQRGNFPDRFSGHQFPNYSSELNVNALLLGDSALYLCASSLGLVGQGAEAFFGQGTRLTVV.

The chain uses TRBV7-6 and TRBJ2-1; no firm D call. This CDR3 is built from 11 residues. V was pared by 0 bases and J by 12 bases, with 6 bases between. The germline CDR1 and CDR2 sequences are SGHVS and FNYEAQ. CDR3 in amino acids: CASSLASRQFF. Here the CDR3 DNA reads TGTGCCAGCAGCTTAGCTTCAAGGCAGTTCTTC.

J is TRBJ2-7 and V is TRBV15; D is perhaps TRBD2 (6 bases). The CDR3 spans 15 residues. The ends were cut back, 6 bases at V and 0 bases at J, with 15 bases in the middle. Per the germline V gene, CDR1 is LNHNV and CDR2 is YYDKDF (reference sequence). The CDR3 coding sequence is TGTGCCACCAGTTCATTAGCGGAGAGCTCCTACGAGCAGTACTTC. Its protein is CATSSLAESSYEQYF.